This TCR beta chain was observed in a study of T cells after yellow fever vaccination. Study findings and constraints: Just a small share of clonotypes turned up in the CD4 compartment as well as the CD8 compartment. Detected again after the booster were most primary-vaccination clones, at nearly 97% CD4 and roughly 88% CD8. Contamination by abundant bulk-population clonotypes could be present in FACS-sorted repertoires.

In TCRdb, the 5' RACE reads were re-called with MiXCR into one record per CDR3 protein. This sample yields around 320,000 distinct CDR3 sequences, of which roughly 10% are seen a single time; 3.3% belongs to the top ten. V lost 0 bases to trimming and J lost 0 bases, with 8 bases between them. This CDR3 spans 15 amino acids. Germline CDR1 is SGHKS and CDR2 is YYEKEE (reference sequence). Comment on this clonotype: The antigen is unknown.

The chain joins TRBV5-5 to TRBJ2-3; D gene uncertain. The specimen comprised CD4+ T cells sorted from PBMCs, sampled 45 days after the yellow fever booster vaccination. The clonotype comes from a man younger than 35 who received the YFV17D yellow fever vaccine. The CDR3 bases are TGTGCCAGCAGCTTGGCGTATTTTAGCACAGATACGCAGTATTTT. Amino acids: CASSLAYFSTDTQYF.